The sequence of this T cell receptor beta chain was determined in a study of regulatory T cells in long-lasting Graves disease. This CDR3 region has 14 residues. V gave up 0 bases and J gave up 8 bases; unmatched junction bases: 4. Germline V CDR1 and CDR2: SEHNR, FQNEAQ (reference sequence). Through Arm-PCR of CDR3 regions and iRepertoire HTBI primers, TCR beta libraries were built. TCRdb re-derived calls from the multiplex PCR reads in MiXCR, one entry per CDR3 protein. Altogether approximately 690,000 distinct CDR3 sequences are present, approximately 31% being singletons, with the ten largest covering around 42%. Time point meaning: persistent/refractory GD, antithyroid drugs over 5 years with positive TRAb. PBMC-derived RNA was used for the TCR library.

This receptor was identified in a female donor with Graves disease. This rearrangement joins TRBV7-9 to TRBJ1-1; 9 bases align to TRBD1. Here the sequenced sample was peripheral blood mononuclear cells (PBMCs), taken when the disease was refractory, from a patient treated with antithyroid drugs. The CDR3 loop is CASSLAEGTGEAFF. For the CDR3, the DNA is TGTGCCAGCAGCTTAGCGGAGGGGACAGGGGAAGCTTTCTTT.